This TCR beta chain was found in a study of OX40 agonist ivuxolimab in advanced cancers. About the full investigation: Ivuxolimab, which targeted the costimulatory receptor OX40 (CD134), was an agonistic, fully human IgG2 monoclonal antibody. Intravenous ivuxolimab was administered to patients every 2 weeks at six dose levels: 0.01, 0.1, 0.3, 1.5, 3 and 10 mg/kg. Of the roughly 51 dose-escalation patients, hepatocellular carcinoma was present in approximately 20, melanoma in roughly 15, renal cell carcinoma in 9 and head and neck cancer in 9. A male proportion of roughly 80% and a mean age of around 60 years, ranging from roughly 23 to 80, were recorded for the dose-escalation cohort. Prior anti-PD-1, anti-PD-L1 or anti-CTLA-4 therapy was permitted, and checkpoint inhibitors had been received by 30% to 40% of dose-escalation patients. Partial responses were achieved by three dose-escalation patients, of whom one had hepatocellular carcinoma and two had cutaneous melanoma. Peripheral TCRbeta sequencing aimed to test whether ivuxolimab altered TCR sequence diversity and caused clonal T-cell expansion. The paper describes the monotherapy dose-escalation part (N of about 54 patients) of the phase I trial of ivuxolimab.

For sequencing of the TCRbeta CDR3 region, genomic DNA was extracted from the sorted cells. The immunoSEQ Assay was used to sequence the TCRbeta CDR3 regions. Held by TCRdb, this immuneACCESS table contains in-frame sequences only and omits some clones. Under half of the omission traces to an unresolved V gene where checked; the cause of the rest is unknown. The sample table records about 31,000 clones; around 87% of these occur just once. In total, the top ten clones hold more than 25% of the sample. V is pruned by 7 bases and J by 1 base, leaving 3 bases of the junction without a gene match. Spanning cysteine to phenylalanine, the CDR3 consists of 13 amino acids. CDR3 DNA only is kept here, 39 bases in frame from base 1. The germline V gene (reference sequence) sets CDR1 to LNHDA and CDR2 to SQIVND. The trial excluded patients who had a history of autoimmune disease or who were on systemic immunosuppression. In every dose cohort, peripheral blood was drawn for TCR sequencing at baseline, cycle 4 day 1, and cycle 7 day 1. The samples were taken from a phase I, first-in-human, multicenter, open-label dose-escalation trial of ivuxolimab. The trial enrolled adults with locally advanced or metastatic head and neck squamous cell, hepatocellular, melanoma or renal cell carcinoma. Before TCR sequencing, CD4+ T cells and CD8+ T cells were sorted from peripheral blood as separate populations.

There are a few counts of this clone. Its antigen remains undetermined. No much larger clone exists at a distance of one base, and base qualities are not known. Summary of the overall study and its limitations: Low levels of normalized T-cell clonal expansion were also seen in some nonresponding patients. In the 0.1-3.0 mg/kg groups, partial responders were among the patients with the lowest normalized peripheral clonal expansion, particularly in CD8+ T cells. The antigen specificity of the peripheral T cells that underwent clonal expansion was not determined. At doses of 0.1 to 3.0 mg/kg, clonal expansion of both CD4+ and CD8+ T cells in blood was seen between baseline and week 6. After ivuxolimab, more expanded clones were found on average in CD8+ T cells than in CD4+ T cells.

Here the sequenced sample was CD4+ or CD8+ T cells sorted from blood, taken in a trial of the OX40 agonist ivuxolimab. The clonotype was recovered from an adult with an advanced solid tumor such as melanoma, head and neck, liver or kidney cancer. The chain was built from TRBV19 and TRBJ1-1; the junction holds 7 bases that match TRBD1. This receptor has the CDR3 CASTGQANTEAFF. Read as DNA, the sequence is TGTGCCAGTACCGGACAGGCGAACACTGAAGCTTTCTTT.